These 12 T cell receptor beta chains share one sample of origin, sequenced in a study of blood T cells in healthy people across ages. Primed by a sample-barcoded 5' primer and a J-beta primer mix, a second PCR proceeded for 7 to 11 cycles. TCRdb reprocessed the 5' RACE reads via MiXCR and lists one record per CDR3 protein. The sample yields 1.5 million to 2 million distinct CDR3 sequences, 30% to 35% seen once. The sample consisted of blood. Every receptor here comes from a woman in her 30s in good health.

V and J are TRBV28 and TRBJ2-3; D is possibly TRBD1 (6 bases). V dropped 10 bases and J dropped 4 bases, with 18 bases sitting between them. The CDR3 spans 14 residues. The germline gives CDR1 MDHEN, CDR2 SYDVKM. CDR3 in amino acids: CAIAQGREADTQYF. The CDR3 nucleotides are TGTGCCATCGCACAGGGCAGAGAGGCAGATACGCAGTATTTT.

This clonotype was seen only a few times. The chain is built from TRBV4-1 and TRBJ2-7; 8 bases fit TRBD1. This CDR3 is 17 amino acids long. Germline V gene data show CDR1 as MGHRA and CDR2 as YSYEKL. V was clipped by 0 bases and J by 3 bases; unmatched bases: 10. CDR3 protein: CASSQELTGTGYYEQYF. CDR3 bases: TGCGCCAGCAGCCAAGAACTAACCGGGACAGGTTACTACGAGCAGTACTTC.

Only a few counts were recorded for this clonotype. The chain employs TRBV5-1 and TRBJ2-3; TRBD1 matches at 11 bases. V dropped 2 bases and J dropped 5; count of bases not matched to a gene: 7. Per the germline V gene, CDR1 is SGHRS and CDR2 is YFSETQ. The CDR3 is made up of 16 amino acids. The CDR3: CASSFRTGGMIDTQYF. The CDR3 bases are TGCGCCAGCAGCTTCCGGACAGGGGGCATGATAGATACGCAGTATTTT. The complete variable domain, with remaining parts taken from reference TRBV5-1 and TRBJ2-3, reads KAGVTQTPRYLIKTRGQQVTLSCSPISGHRSVSWYQQTPGQGLQFLFEYFSETQRNKGNFPGRFSGRQFSNSRSEMNVSTLELGDSALYLCASSFRTGGMIDTQYFGPGTRLTVL.

This clonotype was observed a single time. A much larger clone differs from this one at a single base, so this may be a read error. The chain combines TRBV7-9 with TRBJ1-1; 8 positions match TRBD1. Trimming took 1 base from V and 12 from J; bases not matched to a gene: 4. The length of the CDR3 is 12 residues. Per germline, CDR1 SEHNR and CDR2 FQNEAQ (reference sequence). The CDR3 DNA reads TGTGCCAGCAGCTTAGAGACAGGGGCAACTTTCTTT. Its translation is CASSLETGATFF.

The CDR3 DNA sequence: TGCAGTGCTAGAGATTTGGCCGTTGGGAACTCCTACGAGCAGTACTTC. Amino acids: CSARDLAVGNSYEQYF. This chain uses TRBV20-1 with TRBJ2-7, with unresolved D. Germline V CDR1 and CDR2: DFQATT, SNEGSKA (reference sequence). The CDR3 covers 16 residues. Trimming cost V 0 bases and J 0 bases, with 15 bases left between them.

The sample holds a few counts of this clonotype. The chain employs TRBV29-1 and TRBJ1-5; D is perhaps TRBD1 (5 bases). The CDR3 sequence is 13 residues long. Germline CDR1 SQVTM, CDR2 ANQGSEA. The V end lost 7 bases, the J end lost 4 bases, and 14 bases lay between the germline ends. The CDR3 coding sequence is TGCAGCGCCGCGAGGGGAGAAAATCAGCCCCAGCATTTT. This sequence encodes CSAARGENQPQHF.

This clonotype was observed a handful of times. V gene TRBV11-2 combines with J gene TRBJ2-5; a possible D gene is TRBD2 (7 bases). CDR3 size: 15 residues. Between the trimmed V and J ends, which lost 5 bases and 5 bases, there was a span of 18 bases. Germline CDR1 reads SGHAT; CDR2 reads FQNNGV. The CDR3 nucleotides are TGTGCCAGCAGCCAACCCCGGGGGGCCATTGAGACCCAGTACTTC. Translated: CASSQPRGAIETQYF. The whole variable domain, remainder taken from reference TRBV11-2 and TRBJ2-5, is EAGVAQSPRYKIIEKRQSVAFWCNPISGHATLYWYQQILGQGPKLLIQFQNNGVVDDSQLPKDRFSAERLKGVDSTLKIQPAKLEDSAVYLCASSQPRGAIETQYFGPGTRLLVL.

V usage is TRBV9 and J usage is TRBJ2-1; D remains ambiguous. The CDR3 has 14 amino acids. The V gene lost 2 bases and the J gene lost 5 bases, with 11 bases spanning the gap. Germline values: CDR1 SGDLS, CDR2 YYNGEE. The CDR3 reads CASSVLGKDNEQFF. In DNA form, the CDR3 reads TGTGCCAGCAGCGTCTTGGGTAAAGACAATGAGCAGTTCTTC.

A few counts support this clonotype. The chain employs TRBV27 and TRBJ1-1, with D perhaps TRBD1 (5 bases). Germline CDR1 and CDR2: MNHEY and SMNVEV (reference sequence). CDR3 length: 14 amino acids. Trimming took 7 bases from V and 1 from J, leaving 13 bases between them. This CDR3 reads CASNFGGGNTEAFF. CDR3 DNA: TGTGCCAGCAATTTTGGTGGGGGGAACACTGAAGCTTTCTTT.

This clonotype came up a few times. The genes are TRBV2 and TRBJ2-4; 7 nucleotides line up with TRBD1. Trimming at V came to 4 bases and at J to 3 bases, leaving 9 bases not matched to a gene. The CDR3 spans 16 residues. Germline CDR1 SNHLY, CDR2 FYNNEI. This chain's CDR3 is CASSAQGPLVKNIQYF. The CDR3 DNA reads TGTGCCAGCAGTGCACAGGGGCCCCTAGTCAAAAACATTCAGTACTTC.

The genes are TRBV4-2 and TRBJ2-5; no clear D. V was shortened by 0 bases and J by 6 bases, with 11 bases between the two germline ends. Germline loops: CDR1 LGHNA, CDR2 YNFKEQ. The CDR3 is 14 amino acids. The CDR3 sequence is CASSQDVARQTQYF. CDR3 bases: TGTGCCAGCAGCCAAGATGTGGCACGTCAGACCCAGTACTTC.

This clonotype has a handful of counts. The chain combines TRBV20-1 with TRBJ2-1; 11 bases are shared with TRBD2. Germline CDR1 and CDR2: DFQATT and SNEGSKA (reference sequence). V gave up 5 bases and J gave up 3 bases; unmatched junction bases: 18. The CDR3 consists of 19 residues. The CDR3 sequence: CSAPRRVQTSGVHYNEQFF. The CDR3 nucleotides read TGCAGTGCTCCACGGCGGGTTCAGACTAGCGGGGTGCACTACAATGAGCAGTTCTTC.